Listed here is a single T cell receptor (beta chain). Germline V gene sequence: CDR1 SGHTA, CDR2 FQGNSA. The CDR3 extends over 17 amino acids. Trimming removed 4 bases from V and 1 base from J; junction bases left unmatched: 9. These data belong to a study of technical replicates of blood from a handful of donors. Generated by immunoSEQ multiplex PCR, the TCRdb table keeps only in-frame clones and is missing some. The sample lists approximately 97,000 clones, 85% to 95% occurring once. This receptor was taken from a human donor in good health. The chain links TRBV7-2 to TRBJ1-3, with 8 bases identical to TRBD1. The sequenced sample consisted of T cells isolated from PBMCs. CDR3 DNA sequence: TGTGCCAGCAGCTCACCCGGGACAGGCAGTTCTGGAAACACCATATATTTT. Amino acids: CASSSPGTGSSGNTIYF.